Reported below is one T cell receptor beta chain. Antigen: not known. At one of its ends the junction is not consistent with the germline gene, which may arise from a read error. The data derive from a study of tumor-infiltrating lymphocytes in primary liver carcinoma. Study-wide results and caveats: Paired tumor-adjacent and tumor-blood samples overlapped less than tumor region pairs did.

Co-extraction yielded RNA and DNA from approximately 20-30 mg of unsorted bulk tissue. A primer matching the constant region was used to make TCR beta cDNA from 500 to 650 ng of total RNA. Generation of the TCR beta libraries relied on three nested multiplex PCR rounds using slightly modified ARM-PCR. TCRdb analysed the multiplex PCR reads with MiXCR anew, one entry per CDR3 protein. The sample records roughly 25,000 distinct CDR3 sequences, roughly 80% being singletons. Sequencing was performed on liver tumor tissue from sampling region 5. The sample's subset: tumor region T5, tumor centre. The sequence was obtained from a woman aged 30 to 39 with primary liver carcinoma and hepatitis B virus infection.

The CDR3 spells CSVATRGLWIGTQYF. CDR3 coding DNA: TGCAGCGTCGCCACCCGGGGGCTTTGGATTGGGACCCAATACTTC. The chain joins TRBV29-1 to TRBJ2-5; D may correspond to TRBD1 or TRBD2 (6 bases each). The germline gives CDR1 SQVTM, CDR2 ANQGSEA. The CDR3 extends over 15 amino acids. Complete variable domain (other parts from reference TRBV29-1 and TRBJ2-5): SAVISQKPSRDICQRGTSLTIQCQVDSQVTMMFWYRQQPGQSLTLIATANQGSEATYESGFVIDKFPISRPNLTFSTLTVSNMSPEDSSIYLCSVATRGLWIGTQYFGPGTRLLVL.